The 10 T cell receptor beta chains presented below share a single source sample, sequenced in a study of cytomegalovirus exposure and HLA in healthy donors. Clones were sequenced by immunoSEQ multiplex PCR, and TCRdb holds only the in-frame ones, with some missing. The table shows 150,000 to 250,000 clones, with around 80% occurring only once. Sample: PBMCs. Receptors originate from a woman aged 25 to 39 in good health and CMV-seropositive.

This chain connects TRBV27 to TRBJ2-1; 11 bases match TRBD2. The V gene end was trimmed by 6 bases and the J gene end by 5 bases; junction bases not matched to a gene: 15. This CDR3 region has 18 residues. In germline, CDR1 is MNHEY, CDR2 SMNVEV (reference sequence). CDR3 coding DNA: TGTGCCAGCAGCATAACTAGCGGGAGTGCGGTCGCTGACAATGAGCAGTTCTTC. This translates into CASSITSGSAVADNEQFF.

V is TRBV2 and J is TRBJ1-5; D gene ambiguous. The CDR3 covers 14 residues. Germline V gene data show CDR1 as SNHLY and CDR2 as FYNNEI. Trimming removed 7 bases at V and 5 bases at J, with 15 bases between. CDR3 in amino acids: CASISGIGDQPQHF. The CDR3 DNA reads as TGTGCCAGCATCTCGGGAATCGGAGATCAGCCCCAGCATTTT.

The rearrangement links TRBV6-4 to TRBJ2-1, with TRBD1 identical over 8 bases. Germline V CDR1 and CDR2: MRHNA, SNTAGT. This CDR3 has 16 amino acids. After removal of 0 bases from V and 8 bases from J, the junction contained 9 bases not matched to a gene. The CDR3 sequence: CASSDSHQGAGDEQFF. The DNA for the CDR3 is TGTGCCAGCAGTGACTCCCACCAGGGGGCTGGCGATGAGCAGTTCTTC.

This clone was counted only a few times. The rearrangement joins TRBV19 to TRBJ1-2, with TRBD1 matching over 8 bases. The CDR3 totals 15 residues. The germline gives CDR1 LNHDA, CDR2 SQIVND (reference sequence). The V segment lost 7 bases and the J segment 8 bases; nucleotides outside the gene matches: 15. Here the CDR3 reads CASTSPFAGGSGYTF. The DNA of the CDR3 is TGTGCCAGTACCTCCCCTTTTGCAGGGGGCAGCGGCTACACCTTC. The full variable domain, in which reference TRBV19 and TRBJ1-2 provide the parts outside the CDR3, is DGGITQSPKYLFRKEGQNVTLSCEQNLNHDAMYWYRQDPGQGLRLIYYSQIVNDFQKGDIAEGYSVSREKKESFPLTVTSAQKNPTAFYLCASTSPFAGGSGYTFGSGTRLTVV.

V gene TRBV30 combines with J gene TRBJ2-2; D is uncertain. The CDR3 covers 14 residues. CDR1 is GTSNPN and CDR2 is SVGIG in the germline V gene (reference sequence). V lost 3 bases to trimming and J lost 0 bases, with 8 bases between them. The CDR3 loop is CAWSGSANTGELFF. CDR3 nucleotides: TGTGCCTGGAGCGGTAGTGCGAACACCGGGGAGCTGTTTTTT.

The chain joins TRBV5-1 to TRBJ2-6, with 8 positions matching TRBD1. Trimming took 5 bases from V and 4 from J; bases not matched to a gene: 8. The length of the CDR3 is 16 residues. Germline V gene sequence: CDR1 SGHRS, CDR2 YFSETQ. CDR3: CASRRTGQTGANVLTF. In DNA, the CDR3 is TGCGCCAGCAGACGGACAGGGCAAACCGGGGCCAACGTCCTGACTTTC.

The J gene is TRBJ1-1, the V gene TRBV10-3, with 7 bases fitting TRBD1. In germline, CDR1 is ENHRY, CDR2 SYGVKD. This CDR3 is built from 22 residues. J was trimmed by 0 bases and V by 7 bases; bases with no gene match: 29. CDR3 amino acids: CAITASLLSTLTGTGMNTEAFF. The CDR3 DNA is TGTGCCATCACGGCATCCTTACTATCCACTTTGACAGGGACGGGGATGAACACTGAAGCTTTCTTT.

This clone showed up just a few times. This could be a read error, since a much larger clone is one nucleotide away. The V gene is TRBV28, the J gene TRBJ2-7; D is undetermined. Germline V gene lookup returns CDR1 MDHEN and CDR2 SYDVKM. The CDR3 is 13 amino acids. In nucleotides, the CDR3 is TGCGCCAGCAGCCAAGACTCCGGGTACGAGCAGTACTTC. The encoded protein is CASSQDSGYEQYF. The complete variable domain, with remaining parts taken from reference TRBV28 and TRBJ2-7, reads DVKVTQSSRYLVKRTGEKVFLECVQDMDHENMFWYRQDPGLGLRLIYFSYDVKMKEKGDIPEGYSVSREKKERFSLILESASTNQTSMYLCASSQDSGYEQYFGPGTRLTVT.

The chain carries TRBV19 and TRBJ1-1; no clear D. V was clipped by 7 bases and J by 1 base, with 10 bases between them. The CDR3 is made up of 13 amino acids. Germline CDR1 reads LNHDA; CDR2 reads SQIVND (reference sequence). The CDR3 loop is CASIDTANTEAFF. CDR3 nucleotides: TGTGCCAGTATCGATACAGCGAACACTGAAGCTTTCTTT. Complete variable domain (other parts from reference TRBV19 and TRBJ1-1): DGGITQSPKYLFRKEGQNVTLSCEQNLNHDAMYWYRQDPGQGLRLIYYSQIVNDFQKGDIAEGYSVSREKKESFPLTVTSAQKNPTAFYLCASIDTANTEAFFGQGTRLTVV.

This clone qualifies as medium-sized (0.01 to 0.1%). This chain uses TRBV6-1 with TRBJ2-2; 11 positions match TRBD1. This CDR3 is built from 17 residues. Trimming removed 3 bases from V and 6 bases from J; junction bases left unmatched: 9. CDR1 is MNHNS, CDR2 SASEGT, per germline. CDR3 protein: CASSDPPGQGVAGELFF. The CDR3 nucleotides are TGTGCCAGCAGTGACCCCCCGGGACAGGGGGTAGCCGGGGAGCTGTTTTTT.